This TCR beta chain was documented in a study of shared T cell receptors in the human thymus. Trimming took off 0 bases at V and 4 bases at J, with 16 bases between the two ends. The CDR3 extends over 16 amino acids. Germline V gene data show CDR1 as MGHDK and CDR2 as SYGVNS. Some clones are missing from TCRdb's copy, which holds only in-frame ones; the method was immunoSEQ multiplex PCR. The sample records under 850,000 clones, 88% being singletons. The same data also went into a second study, on human thymus T cells. That paper notes: Donor material was obtained from healthy Finnish infants undergoing corrective surgery for congenital heart defects. From resections taken during corrective heart surgery, the thymus tissue was obtained. Thymic and blood repertoires appeared to display a bias in their usage of V and J genes. Unrelated individuals were reported by related research to share highly overlapping thymic repertoires.

J is TRBJ2-7 and V is TRBV25-1; perhaps TRBD1 as D (5 bases). The sequenced material came from thymocytes. The sequence derives from a boy under three years old with a congenital heart defect. The DNA of the CDR3 is TGTGCCAGCAGTGAATACGGCCAGGGAAGCTCTTACGAGCAGTACTTC. Translated: CASSEYGQGSSYEQYF.